The 20 T cell receptor beta chains below come from one sample, sequenced in a study of radiation and T cells in renal cell carcinoma. Time point reported: baseline pretreatment blood. As to treatment: 15 Gy SBRT to primary tumor, nephrectomy 4 weeks later. The table came from immunoSEQ multiplex PCR; TCRdb's copy has only in-frame clones and leaves some out. The sample shows about 20,000 clones, around 80% of them seen only once. Here the sequenced sample was blood, taken from a patient whose treatment included radiotherapy and nephrectomy. The receptor set was obtained from a man aged 55-75 years with renal cell carcinoma.

Here the CDR3 DNA reads TGTGCCAGCAGCTTAGGCCAGACCGGGGAGCTGTTTTTT. Translation gives CASSLGQTGELFF. The chain uses TRBV7-2 and TRBJ2-2; D remains ambiguous. V shed 1 base and J shed 5 bases, with 5 bases lying between them. The CDR3 totals 13 residues. The germline gives CDR1 SGHTA, CDR2 FQGNSA.

This clone occurred a few times. Mismatch with germline at one junction end may stem from a read error. The V and J genes are TRBV29-1 and TRBJ2-1, with D perhaps assigned TRBD1 or TRBD2 (5 bases each). Germline V gene data show CDR1 as SQVTM and CDR2 as ANQGSEA. The CDR3 is 11 amino acids. DNA of the CDR3: TGCAGAGTTGACGAGGGGCATGAGCAGTTCTTC. This sequence encodes CRVDEGHEQFF.

J is TRBJ2-3 and V is TRBV7-7; no clear D. This CDR3 has 15 residues. Germline CDR1 reads SSHAT; CDR2 reads FNYEAQ (reference sequence). V was clipped by 4 bases and J by 2 bases, with 13 bases between them. CDR3 bases: TGTGCCAGCAGCTCCGGTGAATTTTCCACAGATACGCAGTATTTT. This translates into CASSSGEFSTDTQYF.

This clone showed up just a few times. This rearrangement joins TRBV7-2 to TRBJ2-4, with D possibly being TRBD1 (5 bases). The CDR3 consists of 13 residues. Germline values: CDR1 SGHTA, CDR2 FQGNSA. V dropped 3 bases and J dropped 7 bases, with 10 bases sitting between them. The CDR3 loop reads CASSFSGSNIQYF. CDR3 nucleotides: TGTGCCAGCAGCTTTTCAGGGTCGAACATTCAGTACTTC.

The chain has TRBV7-9 and TRBJ2-1, with TRBD2 identical over 10 bases. Germline CDR1 is SEHNR and CDR2 is FQNEAQ (reference sequence). V dropped 6 bases and J dropped 4; count of bases not matched to a gene: 6. The CDR3 extends over 15 amino acids. The DNA of the CDR3 is TGTGCCAGCAGAGGGACTAGCGAGACGTACAATGAGCAGTTCTTC. Its protein product is CASRGTSETYNEQFF.

This sequence joins TRBV7-9 and TRBJ1-5; D gene ambiguous. Germline V CDR1 and CDR2: SEHNR, FQNEAQ (reference sequence). Trimming took 3 bases from V and 6 from J, leaving 9 bases between them. The CDR3 totals 13 residues. The CDR3 is CASSFRVSQPQHF. The CDR3 DNA sequence: TGTGCCAGCAGCTTTCGGGTCTCTCAGCCCCAGCATTTT.

This chain links TRBV18 with TRBJ2-7; D is unclear. With 2 bases removed from V and 5 bases from J, the gap between germline ends came to 7 bases. Germline CDR1 reads KGHSH; CDR2 reads LQKENI. This CDR3 has 12 residues. CDR3 coding DNA: TGTGCCAGCTCACCAGAAAGGAACGAGCAGTACTTC. Residues: CASSPERNEQYF. The full variable domain, in which reference TRBV18 and TRBJ2-7 provide the parts outside the CDR3, is NAGVMQNPRHLVRRRGQEARLRCSPMKGHSHVYWYRQLPEEGLKFMVYLQKENIIDESGMPKERFSAEFPKEGPSILRIQQVVRGDSAAYFCASSPERNEQYFGPGTRLTVT.

Worth noting for this clone: Germline and junction disagree at one end, which may indicate a read error. This chain joins TRBV10-3 and TRBJ1-1; TRBD1 is a possible D gene (6 bases). There are 14 residues in the CDR3. Germline CDR1 is ENHRY and CDR2 is SYGVKD. CDR3 residues: CASSYRDSSTEAFF. In nucleotides, the CDR3 is TGTGCCAGCAGTTACAGGGACTCGAGCACTGAAGCTTTCTTT.

J is TRBJ1-6 and V is TRBV7-2, with a weak D call TRBD1 (6 bases). CDR1 SGHTA and CDR2 FQGNSA come from the germline V gene. This CDR3 contains 16 residues. Between the trimmed V and J ends, which lost 3 bases and 5 bases, there was a span of 14 bases. For the CDR3, the DNA is TGTGCCAGCAGCTTTAGAGGATACAGGGATAATTCACCCCTCCACTTT. This gives the protein CASSFRGYRDNSPLHF.

This chain joins TRBV5-4 and TRBJ1-2, with TRBD1 matching over 12 bases. The CDR3 loop spans 15 amino acids. The germline V gene encodes CDR1 SGHNT and CDR2 YYREEE (reference sequence). Trimming removed 4 bases from V and 4 bases from J; junction bases left unmatched: 5. CDR3 nucleotide sequence: TGTGCCAGCAGCACAAGGGACAGGGGGCTCTATGGCTACACCTTC. Its translation: CASSTRDRGLYGYTF. The full variable domain, its missing parts supplied by reference TRBV5-4 and TRBJ1-2, is ETGVTQSPTHLIKTRGQQVTLRCSSQSGHNTVSWYQQALGQGPQFIFQYYREEENGRGNFPPRFSGLQFPNYSSELNVNALELDDSALYLCASSTRDRGLYGYTFGSGTRLTVV.

This clone was counted a few times. The rearrangement joins TRBV30 to TRBJ2-1; possible D gene TRBD2, 6 bases. Germline V gene sequence: CDR1 GTSNPN, CDR2 SVGIG (reference sequence). This CDR3 is built from 15 residues. Trimming took 0 bases from V and 1 from J, leaving 10 bases between them. In nucleotides, the CDR3 is TGTGCCTGGAGTGTTCATAGCGGATCCTACAATGAGCAGTTCTTC. It specifies CAWSVHSGSYNEQFF. Using reference TRBV30 and TRBJ2-1 for the parts outside the CDR3, the full variable domain is SQTIHQWPATLVQPVGSPLSLECTVEGTSNPNLYWYRQAAGRGLQLLFYSVGIGQISSEVPQNLSASRPQDRQFILSSKKLLLSDSGFYLCAWSVHSGSYNEQFFGPGTRLTVL.

Only a few counts were recorded for this clone. This sequence joins TRBV10-3 and TRBJ2-3; 11 positions agree with TRBD2. The V gene's germline CDR1 is ENHRY and CDR2 SYGVKD. The CDR3 extends over 20 amino acids. V lost 2 bases and J lost 2; bases outside the gene matches: 15. The DNA for the CDR3 is TGTGCCATCAGTGAGGGGTGGCCCCAAACTAGCGGGAGTAACACAGATACGCAGTATTTT. The encoded protein is CAISEGWPQTSGSNTDTQYF.

This chain joins TRBV5-1 and TRBJ2-1; TRBD2 agrees at 7 bases. Germline trimming cut 4 bases from V and 2 bases from J; bases unmatched to any gene: 3. The germline V gene encodes CDR1 SGHRS and CDR2 YFSETQ. The CDR3 extends over 14 amino acids. The CDR3 region is CASSPAGPYNEQFF. The CDR3 bases are TGCGCCAGCAGCCCAGCGGGACCCTACAATGAGCAGTTCTTC.

The CDR3 nucleotides read TGCAGCGTTGAAGACAGGGGTCGGGGCTACACCTTC. It translates to CSVEDRGRGYTF. This chain joins TRBV29-1 and TRBJ1-2; TRBD1 is a possible D gene (6 bases). Deletions cut 0 bases from V and 8 bases from J, with 10 bases between. The CDR3 is 12 residues long. Looked up from germline, CDR1 is SQVTM and CDR2 is ANQGSEA.

The chain joins TRBV19 to TRBJ1-1; tentative D call: TRBD1 (5 bases). Deletions cut 7 bases from V and 0 bases from J, with 12 bases between. The CDR3 has 14 residues. Germline CDR1 and CDR2: LNHDA and SQIVND (reference sequence). CDR3 DNA sequence: TGTGCCAGTATGGTTCGACAGATGAACACTGAAGCTTTCTTT. It translates to CASMVRQMNTEAFF.

This chain joins TRBV28 and TRBJ1-1, with D tentatively TRBD1 (6 bases). The CDR3 consists of 17 residues. The V end was cut by 2 bases, the J end by 0 bases, with 16 bases between. In germline, CDR1 is MDHEN, CDR2 SYDVKM. The CDR3 loop is CASSLPTQGQMNTEAFF. The CDR3 DNA reads TGTGCCAGCAGTTTACCCACGCAGGGACAAATGAACACTGAAGCTTTCTTT.

The CDR3 here is CASSFGGGGYTF. The CDR3 bases are TGTGCCAGCAGCTTCGGGGGCGGTGGCTACACCTTC. The chain has TRBV7-2 and TRBJ1-2, with a tentative D call TRBD1 (6 bases). The CDR3 runs to 12 residues. The germline CDR1 and CDR2 sequences are SGHTA and FQGNSA. Trimming removed 3 bases from V and 7 bases from J, with 9 bases in between.

The chain uses TRBV6-5 and TRBJ1-6, with D unresolved. The CDR3 is 12 amino acids. V lost 5 bases to trimming and J lost 10 bases, with 9 bases between them. Germline assignment: CDR1 MNHEY and CDR2 SVGAGI. The CDR3 DNA follows: TGTGCCAGCAGTCCCCCGGGGTCACCCCTCCACTTT. This sequence encodes CASSPPGSPLHF.

The chain's CDR3 is CASSSRTGPYQETQYF. The CDR3 DNA follows: TGTGCCAGCAGCTCCCGGACTGGCCCGTACCAAGAGACCCAGTACTTC. The chain carries TRBV7-9 and TRBJ2-5; maybe TRBD2 (5 bases). V lost 4 bases and J lost 0, with 15 bases in between. Germline V CDR1 and CDR2: SEHNR, FQNEAQ (reference sequence). There are 16 residues in the CDR3.

The chain has TRBV6-4 and TRBJ1-2; no clear D gene. V lost 4 bases and J 4 bases, leaving 19 bases between the germline ends. This CDR3 contains 16 residues. Germline V CDR1 and CDR2: MRHNA, SNTAGT. As DNA, the CDR3 is TGTGCCAGCAGTGCCAATCCTTACTCTACAAGCTATGGCTACACCTTC. Amino acid sequence: CASSANPYSTSYGYTF.